Shown below are 28 T cell receptor beta chains from a single sample sequenced in a study of T-cell reconstitution after alpha-beta-depleted transplantation in children. A library of TCRbeta sequences, prepared with unique molecular identifiers, was generated. TCRdb called the PCR reads again in MiXCR, with one record for every CDR3 protein. The repertoire holds 450,000 to 500,000 distinct CDR3 sequences, under 15% seen once, with roughly 5.4% in the top ten. Source: PBMCs from the stem cell graft donor, taken from the stem cell graft. The origin of the receptors is a human donor who donated a stem cell graft to a child with combined immunodeficiency.

The rearrangement uses TRBV12-3 or TRBV12-4 and TRBJ2-1; 7 nucleotides match TRBD2. This CDR3 region has 18 residues. V lost 4 bases to trimming and J lost 4 bases; unmatched junction nucleotides: 16. CDR3 DNA sequence: TGTGCCAGCAGTTCCGTCGGGGAGGGAGAAAGGGTTTACAATGAGCAGTTCTTC. Translating gives CASSSVGEGERVYNEQFF.

This clonotype has ten or more counts. The genes are TRBV4-2 and TRBJ2-3, with 8 bases that match TRBD2. Germline CDR1 reads LGHNA; CDR2 reads YNFKEQ. The V segment lost 3 bases and the J segment 6 bases; nucleotides outside the gene matches: 14. This CDR3 has 17 amino acids. CDR3 DNA: TGTGCCAGCAGCCAGGCGGGAGGAGGGGCGCTTGGGGATACGCAGTATTTT. Translation gives CASSQAGGGALGDTQYF.

J is TRBJ2-5 and V is TRBV12-3 or TRBV12-4; no reliable D call. Trimming pared 8 bases from V and 5 bases from J, leaving 9 bases between. CDR3 length: 11 residues. The CDR3 sequence is CASLLEETQYF. The CDR3 nucleotides read TGTGCCAGCCTTCTGGAGGAGACCCAGTACTTC.

This clonotype was detected a few times. The rearrangement links TRBV29-1 to TRBJ2-5, with D perhaps matching TRBD2 (6 bases). Trimming left V 6 bases short and J 2 bases short, with 16 bases between. The CDR3 spans 14 residues. The germline CDR1 and CDR2 sequences are SQVTM and ANQGSEA. CDR3 residues: CSVWRAGRQETQYF. DNA for the CDR3: TGCAGCGTGTGGAGGGCAGGGCGACAAGAGACCCAGTACTTC.

This clonotype was detected many times. This sequence joins TRBV7-9 and TRBJ2-1; 9 bases are a match to TRBD2. Germline V gene data show CDR1 as SEHNR and CDR2 as FQNEAQ (reference sequence). The V gene end was trimmed by 5 bases and the J gene end by 9 bases; junction bases not matched to a gene: 5. The CDR3 is 13 amino acids. The CDR3 nucleotides read TGTGCCAGCAGCCCCGGACTAGCGAGTGAGCAGTTCTTC. Amino acid sequence: CASSPGLASEQFF. The whole variable domain, filled in from reference TRBV7-9 and TRBJ2-1, reads DTGVSQNPRHKITKRGQNVTFRCDPISEHNRLYWYRQTLGQGPEFLTYFQNEAQLEKSRLLSDRFSAERPKGSFSTLEIQRTEQGDSAMYLCASSPGLASEQFFGPGTRLTVL.

The chain recombines TRBV6-2 or TRBV6-3 with TRBJ2-3; D remains unclear. This CDR3 region has 16 residues. V lost 0 bases, J lost 0 bases, and 10 bases lay in between. Per the germline V gene, CDR1 is MNHEY and CDR2 is SVGEGT. The CDR3 DNA reads TGTGCCAGCAGTTACTCCCGGGTGCTTAGCACAGATACGCAGTATTTT. This sequence encodes CASSYSRVLSTDTQYF.

In its sample, this clonotype was seen a few times. The gene calls are TRBV5-6 and TRBJ1-6, with D perhaps matching TRBD1 (6 bases). The germline gives CDR1 SGHDT, CDR2 YYEEEE. This CDR3 has 15 amino acids. The ends were cut back, 3 bases at V and 6 bases at J, with 13 bases in the middle. DNA for the CDR3: TGTGCCAGCAGCTCGCTGACAGGAGTTAATTCACCCCTCCACTTT. It is translated as CASSSLTGVNSPLHF. Using reference TRBV5-6 and TRBJ1-6 for the parts outside the CDR3, the full variable domain is DAGVTQSPTHLIKTRGQQVTLRCSPKSGHDTVSWYQQALGQGPQFIFQYYEEEERQRGNFPDRFSGHQFPNYSSELNVNALLLGDSALYLCASSSLTGVNSPLHFGNGTRLTVT.

Only a few counts were recorded for this clonotype. The chain links TRBV12-3 or TRBV12-4 to TRBJ2-7, with D possibly being TRBD1 or TRBD2 (5 bases each). Trimming stripped 3 bases from V and 5 bases from J, with 11 bases between. CDR3 length equals 13 residues. CDR3: CASSLGVENEQYF. The CDR3 bases are TGTGCCAGCAGTTTGGGGGTGGAAAACGAGCAGTACTTC.

The CDR3 DNA is TGTGCCAGTAGTAGGACAGGGAATACAGATACGCAGTATTTT. This translates into CASSRTGNTDTQYF. The J gene is TRBJ2-3, the V gene TRBV19, with 8 bases identical to TRBD1. J was trimmed by 3 bases and V by 4 bases; bases with no gene match: 3. CDR3 size: 14 residues. Germline V gene lookup returns CDR1 LNHDA and CDR2 SQIVND (reference sequence).

This clonotype has a count of ten or more. The genes are TRBV29-1 and TRBJ2-3, with 10 positions matching TRBD2. V was clipped by 6 bases and J by 4 bases; unmatched bases: 13. CDR1 and CDR2 from the germline V gene are SQVTM and ANQGSEA. The CDR3 contains 16 residues. The CDR3 reads CSVKAGGPSSSDTQYF. CDR3 in DNA: TGCAGCGTCAAAGCGGGAGGGCCGTCGTCGTCAGATACGCAGTATTTT.

The chain has TRBV4-2 and TRBJ2-2; D is uncertain. This CDR3 has 15 residues. V dropped 0 bases and J dropped 7 bases, with 12 bases sitting between them. Looked up from germline, CDR1 is LGHNA and CDR2 is YNFKEQ. DNA for the CDR3: TGTGCCAGCAGCCAAGATGTGCATGCGGTCGGGGAGCTGTTTTTT. The encoded protein is CASSQDVHAVGELFF.

This clonotype was found a few times. The chain joins TRBV3-1 to TRBJ2-1; 9 bases fit TRBD2. The ends lost 1 base at V and 1 base at J; junction bases unmatched: 5. The CDR3 loop spans 17 amino acids. Germline V gives CDR1 LGHDT, CDR2 YNNKEL (reference sequence). This CDR3 is CASSQGFSGSSYNEQFF. CDR3 in DNA: TGTGCCAGCAGCCAAGGCTTTAGCGGGAGTTCCTACAATGAGCAGTTCTTC.

This clonotype was seen only a few times. V is TRBV10-3 and J is TRBJ2-7, with D perhaps matching TRBD1 (5 bases). V lost 8 bases, J lost 0 bases, and 14 bases lay in between. Germline V gene lookup returns CDR1 ENHRY and CDR2 SYGVKD. The CDR3 totals 14 residues. The CDR3 DNA reads TGTGCCATCGAGCCTGACAGAAACTCCTACGAGCAGTACTTC. The encoded protein is CAIEPDRNSYEQYF.

This clonotype was counted only a few times. J is TRBJ2-1 and V is TRBV11-2; D remains ambiguous. Germline V gives CDR1 SGHAT, CDR2 FQNNGV. The CDR3 runs to 14 residues. The V end was cut by 1 base, the J end by 2 bases, with 6 bases between. The CDR3 sequence is CASSLGYAYNEQFF. The CDR3 DNA sequence: TGTGCCAGCAGCTTAGGTTACGCCTACAATGAGCAGTTCTTC.

The sample holds a few counts of this clonotype. The chain couples TRBV24-1 to TRBJ2-7, with 8 bases identical to TRBD1. V lost 5 bases and J lost 0; bases outside the gene matches: 5. The CDR3 is 15 amino acids. Germline V gives CDR1 KGHDR, CDR2 SFDVKD. CDR3 residues: CATSATTGASYEQYF. The CDR3 bases are TGTGCCACCAGTGCTACGACAGGGGCCTCCTACGAGCAGTACTTC.

This chain joins TRBV5-1 and TRBJ2-3; 8 nucleotides line up with TRBD1. Trimming took 4 bases from V and 2 from J; bases not matched to a gene: 6. Germline loops: CDR1 SGHRS, CDR2 YFSETQ. This CDR3 has 15 residues. CDR3 DNA: TGCGCCAGCAGCGTACCGGGACAGGCCACAGATACGCAGTATTTT. Amino acids: CASSVPGQATDTQYF. Based on the CDR3 plus reference TRBV5-1 and TRBJ2-3, the full variable domain is KAGVTQTPRYLIKTRGQQVTLSCSPISGHRSVSWYQQTPGQGLQFLFEYFSETQRNKGNFPGRFSGRQFSNSRSEMNVSTLELGDSALYLCASSVPGQATDTQYFGPGTRLTVL.

This clonotype was picked up a small number of times. The germline gene is not matched at one end of the junction; a read error may be the cause. The chain combines TRBV2 with TRBJ2-1; TRBD2 might be the D (6 bases). The CDR3 contains 17 residues. Germline lookup yields CDR1 SNHLY and CDR2 FYNNEI. The chain's CDR3 is CVSSPYWRDGNVNEQFF. The CDR3 coding sequence is TGTGTCAGCAGTCCGTATTGGCGGGACGGCAATGTCAATGAGCAGTTCTTC.

The chain joins TRBV11-3 to TRBJ2-1; no firm D call. The ends were cut back, 5 bases at V and 9 bases at J, with 8 bases in the middle. This CDR3 contains 11 residues. CDR1 SGHNT and CDR2 YENEEA come from the germline V gene. The CDR3 DNA is TGTGCCAGCAGCCGTAAGCGTGAGCAGTTCTTC. This gives the protein CASSRKREQFF.

This clonotype was recorded many times. The chain links TRBV9 to TRBJ2-1; TRBD2 might be the D (6 bases). The CDR3 contains 16 residues. Germline assignment: CDR1 SGDLS and CDR2 YYNGEE. V gave up 4 bases and J gave up 7 bases, with 21 bases separating them. CDR3 region: CASSSHRGSLGNEQFF. CDR3 DNA: TGTGCCAGCAGCTCGCACCGGGGGTCCTTAGGTAATGAGCAGTTCTTC.

There are many counts of this clonotype. The rearrangement links TRBV2 to TRBJ2-3, with D perhaps TRBD1 (6 bases). The V and J ends lost 8 bases and 6 bases respectively, with 12 bases between them. This CDR3 comprises 12 residues. Germline values: CDR1 SNHLY, CDR2 FYNNEI. The CDR3 spells CASGWGPDTQYF. For the CDR3, the DNA is TGTGCCAGCGGCTGGGGGCCGGATACGCAGTATTTT.

This clonotype showed up many times. The rearrangement uses TRBV27 and TRBJ2-6; D is uncertain. The CDR3 loop spans 13 amino acids. The V end was cut by 6 bases, the J end by 4 bases, with 7 bases between. Germline assignment: CDR1 MNHEY and CDR2 SMNVEV (reference sequence). This CDR3 is CASSRLGANVLTF. CDR3 nucleotides: TGTGCCAGCAGCCGCTTGGGGGCCAACGTCCTGACTTTC.

Only a few counts were recorded for this clonotype. The chain carries TRBV18 and TRBJ2-7; 7 bases map to TRBD1. J gave up 4 bases and V 3 bases, and 6 bases lay outside the gene matches. The CDR3 has 14 amino acids. From germline, CDR1 is KGHSH and CDR2 LQKENI. The DNA of the CDR3 is TGTGCCAGCTCACCCCCGACAGGGAAGTACGAGCAGTACTTC. It is translated as CASSPPTGKYEQYF.

The gene calls are TRBV5-1 and TRBJ2-3, with a weak D call TRBD2 (5 bases). The CDR3 consists of 14 residues. The V end was cut by 1 base, the J end by 2 bases, with 8 bases between. The germline gives CDR1 SGHRS, CDR2 YFSETQ. The CDR3 protein is CASSLPGDTDTQYF. Written as DNA, the CDR3 is TGCGCCAGCAGCTTGCCCGGGGACACAGATACGCAGTATTTT.

The rearrangement links TRBV7-2 to TRBJ2-7, with D maybe TRBD1 (6 bases). Germline V lookup: CDR1 SGHTA, CDR2 FQGNSA. CDR3 length: 16 amino acids. V lost 4 bases to trimming and J lost 2 bases, with 18 bases between them. As DNA, the CDR3 is TGTGCCAGCAGCTCGCCCGACAGGCCGAGGCCCTACGAGCAGTACTTC. Translated: CASSSPDRPRPYEQYF.

With regard to this clonotype: A much larger clone lies one base from this, so it may be a read error. The chain links TRBV6-2 or TRBV6-3 to TRBJ1-5; D is uncertain. Germline V gives CDR1 MNHEY, CDR2 SVGEGT. The CDR3 runs to 12 residues. Trimming took off 6 bases at V and 0 bases at J, with 3 bases between the two ends. The DNA for the CDR3 is TGTGCCAGCAGAAATAGCAATCAGCCCCAGCATTTT. Amino acids: CASRNSNQPQHF.

V gene TRBV5-6 combines with J gene TRBJ2-1, with 8 bases matching TRBD1. Germline CDR1 and CDR2: SGHDT and YYEEEE. J was trimmed by 9 bases and V by 6 bases; bases with no gene match: 8. There are 13 residues in the CDR3. This chain's CDR3 is CASTRTGILEQFF. In DNA form, the CDR3 reads TGTGCCAGCACCCGGACAGGGATACTTGAGCAGTTCTTC.

The table lists this clonotype with a few counts. The gene calls are TRBV7-8 and TRBJ2-3, with D possibly being TRBD2 (6 bases). The CDR3 has 12 residues. Deletions cut 7 bases from V and 10 bases from J, with 15 bases between. Germline CDR1 and CDR2: SGHVS and FQNEAQ. CDR3 region: CASTESGTSQYF. CDR3 coding DNA: TGTGCCAGCACCGAATCGGGGACTTCGCAGTATTTT.

There are many counts of this clonotype. This chain links TRBV6-1 with TRBJ2-7; tentative D call: TRBD1 (6 bases). The CDR3 covers 13 residues. Germline V CDR1 and CDR2: MNHNS, SASEGT. V was cut by 10 bases and J by 4 bases, with 17 bases left in between. CDR3 loop: CATQGQGTYEQYF. In DNA, the CDR3 is TGTGCCACCCAAGGGCAGGGGACATACGAGCAGTACTTC.